This TCR beta chain was recorded in a study of cytomegalovirus exposure and HLA in healthy donors (dated by TCRdb to the late 2010s). Regarding the study in general: An earlier analysis of roughly 500 of the donors reported 276 Gb of sequence data and 117 million unique TCR beta sequences obtained from some 200 million T cells. Several DR-DQ haplotypes were treated as single units for association and clustering because of strong linkage in the cohort. Approximately 300 gigabases of sequencing data and 91 million or so unique TCR sequences made up an early release that covered several hundred HLA-typed donors. Typing coverage differed by locus: A, B, C, DRB1 and DQB1 were typed in about 629-640 donors, DQA1 in around 500, DPA1 in around 600, and DPB1 in 472. Every repertoire in the discovery cohort had been generated on one and the same sequencing platform. A later analysis re-examined previously published TCR beta repertoires from more than 550 donors and added high-resolution HLA genotyping to investigate patterns of TCR occurrence. An earlier analysis of around 580 of the donors used high-throughput TCR beta sequencing to judge whether each TCR beta V gene segment behaved as functional or pseudogenic. Of the 300 to 500 genotyped donors, 81% were placed in the genetic ancestry cluster associated with self-reported Caucasian donors. The aim of the study was to test whether cataloging public T cell receptors could identify signatures of past pathogen exposure. Donor age, sex, ethnicity and CMV serostatus were compiled together with the repertoire data. Using immunosequencing, the study profiled T cell repertoires from 550 to 750 subjects and related those repertoires to cytomegalovirus serostatus. Class I and class II HLA loci were covered by the typing at four-digit resolution. On average, roughly 200,000 unique TCR beta nucleotide sequences were sequenced per donor among more than 350 genotyped donors of the cohort, with roughly a sixth of those sequences being non-productive. Besides the first cohort of 666 subjects, a separate validation cohort made up of 120 or so different subjects was used. Rather than drawing on any new phenotypic data, the later analysis identified candidate immune exposures from TCR beta sequences and the way those sequences occurred across donors. To predict cytomegalovirus infection status, the study combined high-throughput TCR immunosequencing, statistical association of individual TCRs with disease status, and machine learning. A later genetic analysis used genome-wide SNP genotypes for about 65% of the 666 donors, treating that subset as a discovery cohort.

With respect to this clone: Its antigen is currently not known. No clone much larger than this one lies a single base away; base qualities are absent.

The CDR3 contains 13 residues, cysteine and phenylalanine counted. Left in the record is the CDR3 DNA by itself, 39 bases read in frame from the first base. The germline V gene provides CDR1 SGHTS and CDR2 YDEGEE. V is clipped by 0 bases and J by 6 bases, and the sequence between their germline boundaries is 9 bases long. The protocol used for the library was the immunoSEQ multiplex PCR assay. The multiplex PCR relied on a mix of 60 forward primers for TCR Vbeta segments and 13 reverse primers for TCR Jbeta segments. A multiplex PCR assay on genomic DNA amplified the CDR3 region of rearranged TCR beta genes. Amplified TCR beta libraries were sequenced as 87-base-pair reads on the Illumina HiSeq System. The study's processing was this. A later analysis tallied about 77 million unique TCR beta chains across the 550 to 850 repertoires, and around 12 million of those chains were shared by two or more donors. Raw reads were error-corrected and collapsed into unique sequences with a nearest-neighbor algorithm that merged closely related sequences to remove PCR and sequencing errors. V, D and J gene segments were assigned by aligning CDR3 sequences to IMGT reference sequences. Each retained sequence needed at least a six-nucleotide match to both a V gene segment and a J gene segment. A rearrangement counted as productive if the CDR3 had no stop codons and remained in frame with V and J, and every other rearrangement counted as non-productive. Following IMGT convention, CDR3 was defined as the stretch from the second conserved V-encoded cysteine up to the conserved J-encoded phenylalanine. In an earlier analysis of roughly 610 of the donors, sequences lacking an unambiguous match to a single V gene segment were excluded. An earlier analysis of 550 to 650 of the donors classified V segments as functional when productive rearrangements were above 56.7% and as segregating when the standard deviation between donors was above 5%. A statistical classification framework was built to diagnose cytomegalovirus status from the catalog of TCR beta chain sequences. In a later analysis, TCR nucleotide sequences were compared against IMGT/GENE-DB human TR gene sequences so that V and J genes could be assigned. Using the TCRdist pipeline, a later analysis assigned CDR3 sequences along with most-parsimonious VDJ recombination scenarios. A later analysis defined each TCR beta chain by its CDR3 amino acid sequence plus V-gene family, and excluded reads lacking a unique V-gene family. As a way to deal with suspected cross-contamination and a sequencing artifact, a later analysis dropped more than 500 nucleotide sequences that were highly shared and had low generation probability. In a later analysis, a clonal expansion index was calculated for each public chain from normalized within-repertoire ranks of inferred template counts. In a later analysis, generation probabilities were computed using a VDJ recombination model fitted to out-of-frame rearrangements, and the results were checked against IGoR. A later analysis scored TCR-TCR, TCR-HLA and TCR-CMV co-occurrence with hypergeometric tests, applying a repertoire-size bias correction to TCR pairs. False discovery rates were estimated in a later analysis by permuting HLA or CMV assignments 20 times. A later analysis grouped co-occurring TCRs with DBSCAN, adding TCRdist sequence similarity when clustering within HLA-allele-positive subsets. Repertoires with fewer than 30,000 or more than 120,000 public chains were left out of co-occurrence clustering, as were about 5 repertoires with anomalous nucleotide sharing. Imported from immuneACCESS, the table was reduced by TCRdb to in-frame sequences with V and J called. These copies leave out some clones; in studies compared against another copy, an unresolved V gene accounts for under half, and the cause of the remainder is not known. The V and J calls and the clone size are those of that table, but D and trimming were determined from the DNA. The sample records fewer than 250,000 clones, around 79% of which are singletons. Approximately 1.5% of the sample goes to the ten largest clones.

Findings and caveats that apply to the study as a whole: Linkage disequilibrium might explain the correlated functional status among segregating V segments, but an unknown experimental factor could not be excluded. Strong co-occurrence of HLA alleles, especially DR and DQ, made assigning TCR associations to individual alleles difficult. This cohort had only TCR beta chains sequenced, and the lack of alpha or paired-chain data limited which features could be detected. The classifier was reported to diagnose cytomegalovirus status with high specificity and sensitivity in both the original and validation cohorts. According to a later analysis, most CMV-associated TCR beta chains appeared to be HLA-restricted, and the HLA associations seemed to be driven largely by CMV exposure. According to the authors, the approach could potentially be generalized to other disease states and immunological phenotypes. Some IMGT-functional V segments, including TRBV6-2 and TRBV6-3, could not be told apart with the 87-base-pair reads, so those segments were excluded. While some public TCRs were present in many individuals, most TCR sequences turned up only very rarely across donors. A few of the identified cytomegalovirus-associated TCR beta chains were confirmed in vitro to be specific for cytomegalovirus antigens. The sequencing pipeline was judged likely to have produced a cluster of highly shared sequence variants as a technical artifact. Presence/absence analyses assumed roughly uniform sequencing depth across donors, an assumption that may not hold. A later genetic analysis reported fewer N-insertions in productive TCRs among donors in an Asian-associated ancestry cluster than the roughly 620-donor mean. A further reported finding was that TCR beta sequences accurately predicted the HLA-A and HLA-B alleles for most subjects in the first cohort. In a later analysis, several top co-occurrence clusters were reported to appear linked to parvovirus B19, influenza, CMV and Epstein-Barr virus. In a later analysis, HLA-associated TCR beta chains were found to be more clonally expanded and to have lower generation probabilities than equally common non-associated chains. In a later genetic analysis, a missense DCLRE1C variant was associated with V-gene and J-gene trimming of TCR beta chains, and the association was replicated in an independent cohort. Specific HLA alleles were associated with 16,951 TCR beta sequences at a false discovery rate of 0.05 in a later analysis. Because some donors lacked HLA typing at each locus, the association tests relied only on the typed subset. Because counts were too low, seventeen rarely observed V segments, including chromosome 9 orphons, were excluded from the earlier analysis of 500 to 700 of the donors. A total of fewer than 200 TCR beta chains were listed by the study as associated with cytomegalovirus. A later analysis found that TCR association rates varied across HLA loci, with DRB1 alleles showing the most associated TCRs and HLA-C alleles the fewest. CMV serostatus was the only immune exposure information available for the cohort. In an earlier analysis of around 600 of the donors, most TCR beta V segments appeared in productive rearrangements about 90% or about 30% of the time, broadly matching IMGT annotations.

The cohort comprised some 700 healthy bone marrow donors. At the time of sampling, all cohort members were nominally healthy, though unrecorded immune exposures were likely present. The donor was CMV seronegative and belonged to the group of 352 seronegative cohort members. Each donor provided a peripheral blood sample, and peripheral blood mononuclear cells were used for TCR beta sequencing. The Qiagen DNeasy Blood Extraction Kit was used to extract genomic DNA from the blood cell samples. The sequencing sample was made of PBMCs. The rearrangement combines TRBV5-8 with TRBJ1-1; too little of a D gene remains to name it. The TCR originated in a woman aged 18-29 years in good health and CMV-seronegative. CDR3 region: CASSLVGGSEAFF. The nucleotides are TGTGCCAGCAGCTTGGTAGGAGGCTCTGAAGCTTTCTTT.